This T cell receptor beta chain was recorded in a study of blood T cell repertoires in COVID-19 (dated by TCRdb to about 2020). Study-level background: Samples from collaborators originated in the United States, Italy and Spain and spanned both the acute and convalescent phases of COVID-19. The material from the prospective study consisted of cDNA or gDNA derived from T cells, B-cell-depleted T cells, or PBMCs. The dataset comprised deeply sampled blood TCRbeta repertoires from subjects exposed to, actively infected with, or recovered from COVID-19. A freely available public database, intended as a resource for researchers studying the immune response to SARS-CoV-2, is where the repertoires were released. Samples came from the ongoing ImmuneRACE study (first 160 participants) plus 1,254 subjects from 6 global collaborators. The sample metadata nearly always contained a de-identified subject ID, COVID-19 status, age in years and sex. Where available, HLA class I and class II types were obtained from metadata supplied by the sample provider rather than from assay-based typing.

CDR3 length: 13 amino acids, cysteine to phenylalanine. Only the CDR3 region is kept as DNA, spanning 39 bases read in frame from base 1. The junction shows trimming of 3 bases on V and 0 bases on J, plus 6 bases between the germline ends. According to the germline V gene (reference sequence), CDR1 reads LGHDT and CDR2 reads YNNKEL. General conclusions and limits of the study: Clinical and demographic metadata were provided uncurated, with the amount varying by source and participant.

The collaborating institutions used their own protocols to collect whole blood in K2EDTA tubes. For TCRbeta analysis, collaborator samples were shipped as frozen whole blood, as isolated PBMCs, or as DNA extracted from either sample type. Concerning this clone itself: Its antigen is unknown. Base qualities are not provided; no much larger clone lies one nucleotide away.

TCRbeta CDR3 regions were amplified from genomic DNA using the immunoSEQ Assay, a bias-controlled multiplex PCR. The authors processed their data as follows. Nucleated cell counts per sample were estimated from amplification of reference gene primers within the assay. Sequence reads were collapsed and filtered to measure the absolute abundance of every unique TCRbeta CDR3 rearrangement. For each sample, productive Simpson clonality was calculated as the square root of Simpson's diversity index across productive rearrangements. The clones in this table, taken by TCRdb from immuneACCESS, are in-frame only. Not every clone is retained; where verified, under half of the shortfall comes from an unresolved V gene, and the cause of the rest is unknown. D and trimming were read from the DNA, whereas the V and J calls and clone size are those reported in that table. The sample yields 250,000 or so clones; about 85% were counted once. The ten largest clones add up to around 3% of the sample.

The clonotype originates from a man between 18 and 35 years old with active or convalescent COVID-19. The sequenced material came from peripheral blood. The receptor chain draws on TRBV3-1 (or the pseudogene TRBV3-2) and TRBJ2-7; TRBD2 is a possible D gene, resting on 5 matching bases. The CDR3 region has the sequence CASSHRDSYEQYF. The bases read TGTGCCAGCAGCCACCGGGACTCCTACGAGCAGTACTTC.